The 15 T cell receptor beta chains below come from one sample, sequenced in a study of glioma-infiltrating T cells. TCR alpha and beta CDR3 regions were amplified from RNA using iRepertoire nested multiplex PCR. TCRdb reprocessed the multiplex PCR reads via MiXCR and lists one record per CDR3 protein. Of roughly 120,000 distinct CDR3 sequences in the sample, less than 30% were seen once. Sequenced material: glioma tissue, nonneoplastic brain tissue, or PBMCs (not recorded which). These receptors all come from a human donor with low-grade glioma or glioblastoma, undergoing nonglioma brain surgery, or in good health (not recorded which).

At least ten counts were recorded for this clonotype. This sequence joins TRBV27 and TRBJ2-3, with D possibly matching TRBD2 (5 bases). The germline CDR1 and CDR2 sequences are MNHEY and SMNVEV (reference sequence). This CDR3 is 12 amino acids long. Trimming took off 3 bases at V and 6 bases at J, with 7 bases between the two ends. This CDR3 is CASSFPGDTQYF. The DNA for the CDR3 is TGTGCCAGCAGTTTCCCGGGGGATACGCAGTATTTT.

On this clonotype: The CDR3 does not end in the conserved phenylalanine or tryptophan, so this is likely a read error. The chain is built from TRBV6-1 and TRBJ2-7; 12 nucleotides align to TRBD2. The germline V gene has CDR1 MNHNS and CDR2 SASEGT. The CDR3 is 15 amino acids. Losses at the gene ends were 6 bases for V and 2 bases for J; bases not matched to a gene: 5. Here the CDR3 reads CASSLLAGGPYEQYL. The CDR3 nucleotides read TGTGCCAGCAGCTTGCTAGCGGGAGGGCCCTACGAGCAGTACCTC.

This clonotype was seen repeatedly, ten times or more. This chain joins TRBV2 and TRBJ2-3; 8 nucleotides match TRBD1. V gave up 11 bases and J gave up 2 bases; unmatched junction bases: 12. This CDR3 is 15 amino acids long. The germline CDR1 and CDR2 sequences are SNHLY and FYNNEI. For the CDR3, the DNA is TGTGCCGGGGGTCCGAACAGGGGGACCACAGATACGCAGTATTTT. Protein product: CAGGPNRGTTDTQYF.

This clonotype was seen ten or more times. The CDR3, as DNA: TGTGCCAGCAGTCCGCCCGGGACTAGCGGGAGGGCTTCGCGGTTCTTC. This codes for CASSPPGTSGRASRFF. The chain is built from TRBV6-1 and TRBJ2-1, with TRBD2 matching 16 bases. The CDR3 is 16 residues long. Germline lookup yields CDR1 MNHNS and CDR2 SASEGT. V shed 5 bases and J 15 bases; nucleotides not matched to a gene: 13.

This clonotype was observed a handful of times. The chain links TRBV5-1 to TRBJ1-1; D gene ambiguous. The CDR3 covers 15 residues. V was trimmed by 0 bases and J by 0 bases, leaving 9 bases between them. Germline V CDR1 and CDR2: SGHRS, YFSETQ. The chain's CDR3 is CASSLVGNMNTEAFF. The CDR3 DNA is TGCGCCAGCAGCTTGGTGGGCAATATGAACACTGAAGCTTTCTTT.

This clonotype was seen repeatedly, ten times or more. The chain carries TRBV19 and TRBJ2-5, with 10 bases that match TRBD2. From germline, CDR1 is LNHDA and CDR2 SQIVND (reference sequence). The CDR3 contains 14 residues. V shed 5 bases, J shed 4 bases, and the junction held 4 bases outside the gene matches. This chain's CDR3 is CASSDLAGVETQYF. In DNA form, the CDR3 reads TGTGCCAGTAGTGACCTAGCGGGAGTAGAGACCCAGTACTTC.

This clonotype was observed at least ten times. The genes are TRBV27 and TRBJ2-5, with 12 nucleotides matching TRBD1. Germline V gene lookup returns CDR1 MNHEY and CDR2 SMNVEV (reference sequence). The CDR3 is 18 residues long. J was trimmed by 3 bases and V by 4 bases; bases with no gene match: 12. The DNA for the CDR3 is TGTGCCAGCAGTTCTCCTCGGGACAGGGGGCTTTCCAAAGAGACCCAGTACTTC. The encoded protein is CASSSPRDRGLSKETQYF.

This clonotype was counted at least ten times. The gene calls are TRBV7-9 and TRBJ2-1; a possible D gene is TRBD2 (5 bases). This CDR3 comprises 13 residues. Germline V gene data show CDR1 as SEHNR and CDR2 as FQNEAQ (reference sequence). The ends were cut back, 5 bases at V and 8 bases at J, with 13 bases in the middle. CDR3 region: CASSKASRYEQFF. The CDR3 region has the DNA TGTGCCAGCAGCAAGGCTAGCCGCTATGAGCAGTTCTTC.

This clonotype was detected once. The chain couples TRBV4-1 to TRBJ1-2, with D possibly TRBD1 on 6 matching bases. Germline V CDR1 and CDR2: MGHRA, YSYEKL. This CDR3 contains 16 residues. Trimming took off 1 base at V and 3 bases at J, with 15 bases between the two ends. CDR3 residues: CASSQATQGNDYGYTF. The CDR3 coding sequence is TGCGCCAGCAGCCAAGCGACACAGGGAAATGACTATGGCTACACCTTC.

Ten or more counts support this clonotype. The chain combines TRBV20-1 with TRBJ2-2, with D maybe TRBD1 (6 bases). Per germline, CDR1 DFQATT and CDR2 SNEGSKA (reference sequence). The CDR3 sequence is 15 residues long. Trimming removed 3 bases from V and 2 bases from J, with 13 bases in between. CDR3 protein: CSARIRDTNTGELFF. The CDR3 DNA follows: TGCAGTGCTAGGATTAGGGACACTAACACCGGGGAGCTGTTTTTT.

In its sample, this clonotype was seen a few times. The CDR3: CASSLPTKTYEQYF. CDR3 in DNA: TGTGCCAGCAGCTTACCGACCAAAACCTACGAGCAGTACTTC. J is TRBJ2-7 and V is TRBV7-9; D is uncertain. V lost 2 bases to trimming and J lost 2 bases, with 10 bases between them. Germline loops: CDR1 SEHNR, CDR2 FQNEAQ (reference sequence). The CDR3 sequence is 14 residues long. The full variable domain, rest sourced from reference TRBV7-9 and TRBJ2-7, is DTGVSQNPRHKITKRGQNVTFRCDPISEHNRLYWYRQTLGQGPEFLTYFQNEAQLEKSRLLSDRFSAERPKGSFSTLEIQRTEQGDSAMYLCASSLPTKTYEQYFGPGTRLTVT.

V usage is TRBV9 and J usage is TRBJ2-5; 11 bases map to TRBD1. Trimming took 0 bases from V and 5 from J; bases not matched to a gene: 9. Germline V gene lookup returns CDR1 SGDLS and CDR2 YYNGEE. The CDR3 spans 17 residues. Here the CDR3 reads CASSVETGQGAGETQYF. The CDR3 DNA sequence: TGTGCCAGCAGCGTAGAGACAGGACAGGGGGCAGGGGAGACCCAGTACTTC.

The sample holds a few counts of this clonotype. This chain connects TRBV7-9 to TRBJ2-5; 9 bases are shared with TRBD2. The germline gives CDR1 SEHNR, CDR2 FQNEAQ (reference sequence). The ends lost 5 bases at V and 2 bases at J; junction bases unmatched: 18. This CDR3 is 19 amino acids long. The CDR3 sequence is CASSTRDSGGPITQETQYF. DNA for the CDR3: TGTGCCAGCAGCACAAGGGATAGCGGGGGCCCCATTACACAAGAGACCCAGTACTTC.

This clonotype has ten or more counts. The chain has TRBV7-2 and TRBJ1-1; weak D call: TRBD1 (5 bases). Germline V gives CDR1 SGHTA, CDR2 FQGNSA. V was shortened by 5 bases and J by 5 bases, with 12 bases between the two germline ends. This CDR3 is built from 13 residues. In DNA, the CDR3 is TGTGCCAGCAGCCGAGACCGGGGGACTGAAGCTTTCTTT. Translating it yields CASSRDRGTEAFF. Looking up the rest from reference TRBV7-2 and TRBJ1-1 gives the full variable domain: GAGVSQSPSNKVTEKGKDVELRCDPISGHTALYWYRQSLGQGLEFLIYFQGNSAPDKSGLPSDRFSAERTGGSVSTLTIQRTQQEDSAVYLCASSRDRGTEAFFGQGTRLTVV.

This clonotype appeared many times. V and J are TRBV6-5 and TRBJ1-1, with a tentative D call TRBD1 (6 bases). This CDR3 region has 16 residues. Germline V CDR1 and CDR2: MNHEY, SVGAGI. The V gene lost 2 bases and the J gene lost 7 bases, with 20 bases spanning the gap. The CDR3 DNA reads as TGTGCCAGCAGTTACGCCGCCGGGGGGCAGGCCTTTGAAGCTTTCTTT. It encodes CASSYAAGGQAFEAFF.